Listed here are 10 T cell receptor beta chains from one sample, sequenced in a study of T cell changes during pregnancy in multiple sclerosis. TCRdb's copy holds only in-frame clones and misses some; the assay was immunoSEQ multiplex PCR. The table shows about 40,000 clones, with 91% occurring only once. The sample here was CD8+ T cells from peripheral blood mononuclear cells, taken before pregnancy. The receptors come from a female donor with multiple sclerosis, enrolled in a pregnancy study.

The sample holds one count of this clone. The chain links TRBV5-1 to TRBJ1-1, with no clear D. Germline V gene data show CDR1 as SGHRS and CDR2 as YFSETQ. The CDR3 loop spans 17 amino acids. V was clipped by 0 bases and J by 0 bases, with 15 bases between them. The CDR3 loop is CASSLDGRPYMNTEAFF. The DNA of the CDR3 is TGCGCCAGCAGCTTGGATGGGAGACCATATATGAACACTGAAGCTTTCTTT.

CDR3 residues: CATSGQGYEQYF. The CDR3 coding sequence is TGTGCCACCAGCGGACAGGGATACGAGCAGTACTTC. This chain uses TRBV15 with TRBJ2-7; 8 nucleotides line up with TRBD1. Germline CDR1 reads LNHNV; CDR2 reads YYDKDF (reference sequence). The V and J ends lost 5 bases and 4 bases, in that order; junction bases with no gene match: 1. The CDR3 sequence is 12 residues long. The full variable domain, completed using reference TRBV15 and TRBJ2-7, is DAMVIQNPRYQVTQFGKPVTLSCSQTLNHNVMYWYQQKSSQAPKLLFHYYDKDFNNEADTPDNFQSRRPNTSFCFLDIRSPGLGDTAMYLCATSGQGYEQYFGPGTRLTVT.

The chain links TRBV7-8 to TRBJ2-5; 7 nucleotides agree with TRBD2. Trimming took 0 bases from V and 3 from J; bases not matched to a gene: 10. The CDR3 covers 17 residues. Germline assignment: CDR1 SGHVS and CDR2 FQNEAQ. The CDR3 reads CASSLAGGGSGKETQYF. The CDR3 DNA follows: TGTGCCAGCAGCTTAGCGGGCGGCGGGAGCGGAAAAGAGACCCAGTACTTC.

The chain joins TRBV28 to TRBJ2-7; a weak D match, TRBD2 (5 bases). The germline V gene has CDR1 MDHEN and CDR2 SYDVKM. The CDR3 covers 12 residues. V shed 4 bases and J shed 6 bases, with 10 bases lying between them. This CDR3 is CASSSLAPEQYF. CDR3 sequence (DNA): TGTGCCAGCAGTTCCCTAGCACCCGAGCAGTACTTC.

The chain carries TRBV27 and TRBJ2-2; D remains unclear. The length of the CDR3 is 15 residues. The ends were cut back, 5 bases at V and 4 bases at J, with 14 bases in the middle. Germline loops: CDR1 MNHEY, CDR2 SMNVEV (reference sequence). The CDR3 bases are TGTGCCAGCAGTCTAAAATGGGCATCCACCGGGGAGCTGTTTTTT. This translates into CASSLKWASTGELFF.

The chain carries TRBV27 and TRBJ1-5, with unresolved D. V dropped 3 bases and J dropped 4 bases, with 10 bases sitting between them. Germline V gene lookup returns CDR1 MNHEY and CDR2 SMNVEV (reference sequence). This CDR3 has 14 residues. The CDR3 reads CASSFGLSNQPQHF. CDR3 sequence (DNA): TGTGCCAGCAGTTTTGGGCTAAGTAATCAGCCCCAGCATTTT.

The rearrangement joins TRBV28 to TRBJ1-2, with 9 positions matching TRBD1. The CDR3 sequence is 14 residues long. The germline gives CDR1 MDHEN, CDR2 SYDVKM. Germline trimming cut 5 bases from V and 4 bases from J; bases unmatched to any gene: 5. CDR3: CASSMDRGAYGYTF. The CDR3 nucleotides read TGTGCCAGCAGTATGGACAGGGGTGCCTATGGCTACACCTTC.

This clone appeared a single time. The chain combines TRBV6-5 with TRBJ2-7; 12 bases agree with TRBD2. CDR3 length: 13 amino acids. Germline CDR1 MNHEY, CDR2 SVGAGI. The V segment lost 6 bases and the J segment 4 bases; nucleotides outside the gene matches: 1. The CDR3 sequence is CASSLAGGYEQYF. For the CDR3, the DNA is TGTGCCAGCAGCCTAGCGGGGGGGTACGAGCAGTACTTC.

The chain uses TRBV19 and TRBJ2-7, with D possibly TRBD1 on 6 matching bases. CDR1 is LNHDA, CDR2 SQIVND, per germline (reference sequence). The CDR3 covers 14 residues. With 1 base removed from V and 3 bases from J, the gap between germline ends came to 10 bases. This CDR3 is CASSIAAGDYEQYF. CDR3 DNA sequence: TGTGCCAGTAGTATAGCGGCAGGGGACTACGAGCAGTACTTC.

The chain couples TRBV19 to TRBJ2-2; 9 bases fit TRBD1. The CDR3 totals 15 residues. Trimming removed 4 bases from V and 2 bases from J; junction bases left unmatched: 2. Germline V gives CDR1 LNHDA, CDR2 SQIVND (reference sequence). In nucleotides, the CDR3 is TGTGCCAGTAGTAACAGGGGGCCTAACACCGGGGAGCTGTTTTTT. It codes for CASSNRGPNTGELFF.